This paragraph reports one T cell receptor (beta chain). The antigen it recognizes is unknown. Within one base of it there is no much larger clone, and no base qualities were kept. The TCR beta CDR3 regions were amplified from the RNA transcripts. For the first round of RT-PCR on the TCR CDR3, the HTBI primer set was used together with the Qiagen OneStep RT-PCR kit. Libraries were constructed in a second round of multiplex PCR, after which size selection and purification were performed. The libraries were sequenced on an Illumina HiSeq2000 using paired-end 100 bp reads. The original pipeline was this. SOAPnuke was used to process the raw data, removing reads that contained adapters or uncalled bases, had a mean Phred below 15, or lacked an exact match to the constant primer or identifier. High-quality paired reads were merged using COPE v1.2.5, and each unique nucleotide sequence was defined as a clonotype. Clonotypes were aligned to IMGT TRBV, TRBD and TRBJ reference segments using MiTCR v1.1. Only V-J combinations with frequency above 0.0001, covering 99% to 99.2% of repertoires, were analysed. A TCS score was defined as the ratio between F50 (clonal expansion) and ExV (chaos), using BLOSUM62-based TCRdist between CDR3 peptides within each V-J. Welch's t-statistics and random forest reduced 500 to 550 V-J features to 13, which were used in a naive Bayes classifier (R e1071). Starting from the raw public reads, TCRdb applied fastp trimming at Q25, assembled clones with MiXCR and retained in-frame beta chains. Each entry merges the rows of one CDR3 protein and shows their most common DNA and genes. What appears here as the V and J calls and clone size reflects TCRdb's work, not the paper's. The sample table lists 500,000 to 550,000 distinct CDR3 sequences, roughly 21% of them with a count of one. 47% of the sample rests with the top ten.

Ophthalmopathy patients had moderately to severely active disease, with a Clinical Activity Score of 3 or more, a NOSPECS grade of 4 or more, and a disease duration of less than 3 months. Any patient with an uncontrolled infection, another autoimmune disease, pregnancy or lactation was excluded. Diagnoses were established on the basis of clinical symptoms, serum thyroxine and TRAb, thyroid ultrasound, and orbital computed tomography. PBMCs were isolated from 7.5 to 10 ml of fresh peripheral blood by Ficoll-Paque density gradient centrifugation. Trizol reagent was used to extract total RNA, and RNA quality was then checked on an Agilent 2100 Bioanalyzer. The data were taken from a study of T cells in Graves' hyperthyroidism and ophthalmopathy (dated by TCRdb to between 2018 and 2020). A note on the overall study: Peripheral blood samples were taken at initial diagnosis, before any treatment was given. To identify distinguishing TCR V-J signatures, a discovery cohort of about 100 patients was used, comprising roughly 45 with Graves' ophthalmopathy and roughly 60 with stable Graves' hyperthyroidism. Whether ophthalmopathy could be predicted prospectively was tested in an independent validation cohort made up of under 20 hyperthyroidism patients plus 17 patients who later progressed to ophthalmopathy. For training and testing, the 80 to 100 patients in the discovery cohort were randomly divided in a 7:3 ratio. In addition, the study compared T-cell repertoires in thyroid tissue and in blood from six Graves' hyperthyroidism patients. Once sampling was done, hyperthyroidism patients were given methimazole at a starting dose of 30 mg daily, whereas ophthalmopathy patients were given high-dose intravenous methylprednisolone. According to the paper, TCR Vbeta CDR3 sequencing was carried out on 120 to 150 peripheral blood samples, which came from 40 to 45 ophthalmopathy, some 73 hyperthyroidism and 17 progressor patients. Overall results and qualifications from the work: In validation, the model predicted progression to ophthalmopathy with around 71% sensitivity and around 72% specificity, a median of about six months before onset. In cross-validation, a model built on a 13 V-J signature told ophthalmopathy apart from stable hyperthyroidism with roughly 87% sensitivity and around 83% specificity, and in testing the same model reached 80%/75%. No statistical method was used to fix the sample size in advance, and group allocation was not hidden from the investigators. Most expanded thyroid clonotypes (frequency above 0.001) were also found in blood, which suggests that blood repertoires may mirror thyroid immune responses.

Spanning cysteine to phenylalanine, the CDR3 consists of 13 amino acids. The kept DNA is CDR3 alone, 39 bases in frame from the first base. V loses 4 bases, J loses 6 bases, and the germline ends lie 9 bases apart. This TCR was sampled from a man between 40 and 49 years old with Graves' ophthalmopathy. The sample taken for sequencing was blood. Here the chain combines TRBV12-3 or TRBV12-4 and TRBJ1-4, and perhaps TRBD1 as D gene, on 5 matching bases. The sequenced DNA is TGTGCCAGCAGTTACGGGGGGGATGAAAAACTGTTTTTT. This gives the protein CASSYGGDEKLFF.